These 8 T cell receptor beta chains originate from one sample sequenced in a study of T cells in Graves' hyperthyroidism and ophthalmopathy. Amplified TCR beta CDR3 regions came from RNA transcripts. The TCR CDR3 was amplified in a first-round RT-PCR using the HTBI primer set. TCRdb analysed the multiplex PCR reads with MiXCR anew, one entry per CDR3 protein. This sample has hundreds of thousands of distinct CDR3 sequences, with roughly 40% found just once. The specimen sequenced was blood. The origin of the receptors is a man younger than 30 with Graves' hyperthyroidism.

This clonotype has just one count. This chain joins TRBV29-1 and TRBJ2-6; D is undetermined. This CDR3 contains 15 residues. Germline V gives CDR1 SQVTM, CDR2 ANQGSEA. V lost 7 bases to trimming and J lost 0 bases, with 13 bases between them. The CDR3 region is CSAYRADSGANVLTF. The CDR3 nucleotides read TGCAGCGCTTACCGGGCCGACTCTGGGGCCAACGTCCTGACTTTC.

This clonotype appeared many times. The chain employs TRBV25-1 and TRBJ2-7; no firm D call. The V end was cut by 2 bases, the J end by 7 bases, with 6 bases between. The CDR3 has 11 amino acids. Germline V lookup: CDR1 MGHDK, CDR2 SYGVNS. The CDR3 bases are TGTGCCAGCAGTGAAGAAGTTGAGCAGTACTTC. Translation gives CASSEEVEQYF.

This clonotype was seen more than once but under ten times. V and J are TRBV7-9 and TRBJ1-1; D call uncertain. The CDR3 is made up of 12 amino acids. Germline CDR1 is SEHNR and CDR2 is FQNEAQ (reference sequence). The V gene lost 3 bases and the J gene lost 7 bases, with 9 bases spanning the gap. CDR3 sequence reads: CASSFQNYEAFF. The CDR3 bases are TGTGCCAGCAGCTTTCAGAACTATGAAGCTTTCTTT.

This clonotype occurred many times. V usage is TRBV2 and J usage is TRBJ1-4; D is unclear. This CDR3 has 14 amino acids. Deletions cut 6 bases from V and 0 bases from J, with 8 bases between. Germline CDR1 reads SNHLY; CDR2 reads FYNNEI. The DNA of the CDR3 is TGTGCCAGCAGACCGGGTGCAACTAATGAAAAACTGTTTTTT. Translating gives CASRPGATNEKLFF.

The chain links TRBV7-3 to TRBJ2-2, with 8 bases that match TRBD1. Germline loops: CDR1 SGHTA, CDR2 FQGTGA. Trimming removed 5 bases from V and 0 bases from J; junction bases left unmatched: 5. The CDR3 runs to 16 residues. For the CDR3, the DNA is TGTGCCAGCAGCAGACAGGGGACAGCGAACACCGGGGAGCTGTTTTTT. It is translated as CASSRQGTANTGELFF.

This clonotype turned up a few times. J is TRBJ2-7 and V is TRBV7-2; D possibly corresponds to TRBD1 (5 bases). Trimming stripped 3 bases from V and 6 bases from J, with 15 bases between. Germline-derived CDR1 and CDR2 are SGHTA and FQGNSA. The CDR3 runs 14 residues. The CDR3 sequence: CASSLSGLGVEQYF. Here the CDR3 DNA reads TGTGCCAGCAGCTTGAGTGGCCTAGGGGTCGAGCAGTACTTC. Drawing the rest from reference TRBV7-2 and TRBJ2-7, the complete variable domain is GAGVSQSPSNKVTEKGKDVELRCDPISGHTALYWYRQSLGQGLEFLIYFQGNSAPDKSGLPSDRFSAERTGGSVSTLTIQRTQQEDSAVYLCASSLSGLGVEQYFGPGTRLTVT.

The chain is built from TRBV2 and TRBJ2-7, with D perhaps TRBD1 (6 bases). The CDR3 has 16 residues. The V end lost 5 bases, the J end lost 7 bases, and 24 bases lay between the germline ends. CDR1 is SNHLY and CDR2 is FYNNEI in the germline V gene. This CDR3 is CASSTTQGRTEVEQYF. The CDR3 DNA reads as TGTGCCAGCAGTACGACACAGGGTAGAACGGAGGTAGAGCAGTACTTC.

This clonotype came up many times. V and J are TRBV2 and TRBJ1-5, with D perhaps matching TRBD1 (5 bases). Germline V lookup: CDR1 SNHLY, CDR2 FYNNEI. CDR3 length: 15 residues. The V end was cut by 5 bases, the J end by 0 bases, with 11 bases between. CDR3: CASSPDTYSNQPQHF. In nucleotides, the CDR3 is TGTGCCAGCAGTCCGGACACGTATAGCAATCAGCCCCAGCATTTT.